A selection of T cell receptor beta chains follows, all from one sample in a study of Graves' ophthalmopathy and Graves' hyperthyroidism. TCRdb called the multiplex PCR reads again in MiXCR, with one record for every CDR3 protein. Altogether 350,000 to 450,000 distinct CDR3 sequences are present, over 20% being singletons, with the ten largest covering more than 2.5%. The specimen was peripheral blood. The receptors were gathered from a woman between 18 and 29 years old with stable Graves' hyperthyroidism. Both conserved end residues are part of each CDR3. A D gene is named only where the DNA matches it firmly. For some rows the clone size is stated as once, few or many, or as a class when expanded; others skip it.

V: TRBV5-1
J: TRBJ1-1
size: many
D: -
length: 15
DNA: TGCGCCAGCAGCTTTCTTCAGGGCGGGGACACTGAAGCTTTCTTT
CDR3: CASSFLQGGDTEAFF

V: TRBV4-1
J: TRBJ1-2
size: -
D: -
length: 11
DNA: TGCGCCAGCAGCCAAGATTCAGGCTACACCTTC
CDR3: CASSQDSGYTF

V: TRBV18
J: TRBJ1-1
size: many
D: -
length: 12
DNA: TGTGCCAGCTCACAAGAACGGGCTGAAGCTTTCTTT
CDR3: CASSQERAEAFF

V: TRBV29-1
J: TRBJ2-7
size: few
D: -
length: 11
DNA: TGCAGCGCCGCCTTGGGGGGCGAGCAGTACTTC
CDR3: CSAALGGEQYF

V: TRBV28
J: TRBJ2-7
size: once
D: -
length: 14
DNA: TGTGCCAGCAGTTTATTAGCAGGGACGAGGGAGCAGTACTTC
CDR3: CASSLLAGTREQYF

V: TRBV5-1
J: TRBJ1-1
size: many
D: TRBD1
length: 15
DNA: TGCGCCAGCGGCATAGGGACAGACGAGGACACTGAAGCTTTCTTT
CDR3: CASGIGTDEDTEAFF

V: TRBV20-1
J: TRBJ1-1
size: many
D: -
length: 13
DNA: TGCAGTGCTAGTCATACGAGAAACACTGAAGCTTTCTTT
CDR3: CSASHTRNTEAFF

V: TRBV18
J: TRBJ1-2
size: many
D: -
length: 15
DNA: TGTGCCAGCTCACCTTCGAGGACGGACAACTATGGCTACACCTTC
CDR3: CASSPSRTDNYGYTF

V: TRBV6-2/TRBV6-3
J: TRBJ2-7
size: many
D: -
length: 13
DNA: TGTGCCAGCAGTCCGACGCCCCTTGGGGAGCAGTACTTC
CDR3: CASSPTPLGEQYF

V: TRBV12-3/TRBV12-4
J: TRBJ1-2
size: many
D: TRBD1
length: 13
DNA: TGTGCCAGCACTCCCGGGACAGGCTATGGCTACACCTTC
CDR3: CASTPGTGYGYTF

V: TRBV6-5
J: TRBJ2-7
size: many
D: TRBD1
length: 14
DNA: TGTGCCAGCAGCGGGGACAGGGGGCTTCACGAGCAGTACTTC
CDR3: CASSGDRGLHEQYF

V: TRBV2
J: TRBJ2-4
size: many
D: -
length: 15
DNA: TGTGCCAGCAGTGATGGCAGGTCTGCCAAAAACATTCAGTACTTC
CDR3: CASSDGRSAKNIQYF

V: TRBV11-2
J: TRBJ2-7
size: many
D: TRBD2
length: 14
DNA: TGTGCCAGCAGCTTAGAGGGCGGGAGCTACGAGCAGTACTTC
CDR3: CASSLEGGSYEQYF

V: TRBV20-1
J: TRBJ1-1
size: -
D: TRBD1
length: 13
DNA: TGCAGTGCTAGAGGACAGGGTCACACTGAAGCTTTCTTT
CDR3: CSARGQGHTEAFF

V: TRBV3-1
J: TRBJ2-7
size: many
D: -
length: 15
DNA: TGTGCCAGCAGCCAAGGCCCAGGGGATACCTACGAGCAGTACTTC
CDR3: CASSQGPGDTYEQYF

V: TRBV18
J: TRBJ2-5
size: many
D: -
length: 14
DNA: TGTGCCAGCTCACCTCAAGCGAGCCAAGAGACCCAGTACTTC
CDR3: CASSPQASQETQYF

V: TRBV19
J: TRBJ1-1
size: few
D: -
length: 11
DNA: TGTGCCAGTAGTACTCCGGGACAAGCTTTCTTT
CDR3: CASSTPGQAFF